This T cell receptor (beta chain) came from a study of blood T cell repertoires in COVID-19. Study-wide context: Acute-phase and convalescent COVID-19 samples originated in the United States, Italy and Spain.

Per the authors' pipeline: Amplifying reference gene primers gave estimates of nucleated cell counts. Assay: immunoSEQ multiplex PCR; the TCRdb copy retains only in-frame clones and omits some. V, J and clone size are those of that table, while D and trimming were read from the DNA. Of about 47,000 clones in the sample, around 81% were seen once. V lost 0 bases to trimming and J lost 1 base; unmatched junction nucleotides: 7. Per the germline V gene, CDR1 is SEHNR and CDR2 is FQNEAQ (reference sequence). The CDR3 is made up of 17 amino acids. This clonotype was sampled from a woman older than 75 with COVID-19, enrolled during active disease. This chain connects TRBV7-9 to TRBJ1-2; 8 bases align to TRBD1. Sequenced: peripheral blood. CDR3 nucleotides: TGTGCCAGCAGCTTAGCAAGAGGACAGGGACTTAACTATGGCTACACCTTC. This encodes CASSLARGQGLNYGYTF.